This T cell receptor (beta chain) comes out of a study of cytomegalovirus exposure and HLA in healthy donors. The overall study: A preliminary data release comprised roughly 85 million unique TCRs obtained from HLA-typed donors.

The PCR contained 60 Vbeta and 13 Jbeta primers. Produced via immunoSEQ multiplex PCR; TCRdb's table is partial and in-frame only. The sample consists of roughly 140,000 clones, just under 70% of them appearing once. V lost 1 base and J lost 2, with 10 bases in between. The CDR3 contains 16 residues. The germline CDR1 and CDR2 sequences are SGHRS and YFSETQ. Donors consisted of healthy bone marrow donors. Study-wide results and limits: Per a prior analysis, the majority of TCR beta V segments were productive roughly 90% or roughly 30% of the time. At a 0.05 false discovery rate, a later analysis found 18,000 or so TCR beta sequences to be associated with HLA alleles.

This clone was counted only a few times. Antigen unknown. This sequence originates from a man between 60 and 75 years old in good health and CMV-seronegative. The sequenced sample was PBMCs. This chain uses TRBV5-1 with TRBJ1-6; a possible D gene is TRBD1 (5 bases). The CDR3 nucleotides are TGCGCCAGCAGCTTGCAGGGCGCTGCCTATAATTCACCCCTCCACTTT. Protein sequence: CASSLQGAAYNSPLHF.